The rows below give T cell receptor beta chains drawn from one sample of a study of T cell changes during pregnancy in multiple sclerosis. TCRdb's table, derived via immunoSEQ multiplex PCR, lists solely in-frame clones and lacks some. The data show under 65,000 clones, 92% seen once. Sequenced here: CD4+ T cells from peripheral blood mononuclear cells, sampled after pregnancy. All receptors come from a female donor with multiple sclerosis, enrolled in a pregnancy study. CDR3s include the opening cysteine and the closing phenylalanine or tryptophan. A D gene is named only where the DNA matches it firmly. A clone size is listed for some rows: how often the clone was seen (once, few, many), or a class if it is expanded.

TRBJ2-3 | - | TRBV2 | TRBD2 | TGTGCCAGCAGTCCAGCGGGGGCCGGCACAGATACGCAGTATTTT | CASSPAGAGTDTQYF
TRBJ1-4 | - | TRBV19 | TRBD1 | TGTGCCAGTAGGGACAGGGCAATGGGTGAAAAACTGTTTTTT | CASRDRAMGEKLFF
TRBJ2-3 | - | TRBV4-3 | - | TGCGCCAGCAGCCAAGAATATCGACAGCGCACAGATACGCAGTATTTT | CASSQEYRQRTDTQYF
TRBJ2-7 | - | TRBV5-5 | TRBD2 | TGTGCCAGCAGCTTGGCGACTAGCGGGGGCGGAGGATACGAGCAGTACTTC | CASSLATSGGGGYEQYF
TRBJ2-3 | - | TRBV10-3 | TRBD2 | TGTGCCATCAGTGAGATGGCTAGCGGGGGGGCAGATACGCAGTATTTT | CAISEMASGGADTQYF
TRBJ2-7 | - | TRBV7-2 | TRBD1 | TGTGCCAGCAGCTTCCAGGGGGCAGGCTACGAGCAGTACTTC | CASSFQGAGYEQYF
TRBJ2-5 | - | TRBV5-4 | - | TGTGCCAGCAGCTTCCCCCCCGGGGAGACCCAGTACTTC | CASSFPPGETQYF
TRBJ1-1 | - | TRBV30 | - | TGTGCCTGGATTGGAGGGATCGGGAACACTGAAGCTTTCTTT | CAWIGGIGNTEAFF
TRBJ1-2 | - | TRBV6-5 | TRBD1 | TGTGCCAGCAGTTACTCCCGGGACAGGGTTAACTATGGCTACACCTTC | CASSYSRDRVNYGYTF
TRBJ1-2 | - | TRBV9 | TRBD1 | TGTGCCAGCAGCGTAGGGGACAGGGGTGATGGCTACACCTTC | CASSVGDRGDGYTF
TRBJ1-2 | - | TRBV9 | - | TGTGCCAGCAGCGTAGTGGAGGGCTATGGCTACACCTTC | CASSVVEGYGYTF
TRBJ2-3 | - | TRBV2 | TRBD2 | TGTGCCAGCAGAATGCGAGCGGGGGCTAGCACAGATACGCAGTATTTT | CASRMRAGASTDTQYF
TRBJ1-1 | few | TRBV6-5 | TRBD1 | TGTGCCAGCAGAGAGGACAGGGCGGCTGAAGCTTTCTTT | CASREDRAAEAFF
TRBJ1-5 | - | TRBV27 | TRBD1 | TGTGCCAGCAGGGACCGACAGGGCCAGCCCCAGCATTTT | CASRDRQGQPQHF
TRBJ1-5 | - | TRBV7-9 | TRBD1 | TGTGCCAGCAGCTCATCCAACAGGGGGAATCAGCCCCAGCATTTT | CASSSSNRGNQPQHF
TRBJ2-7 | - | TRBV23-1 | TRBD1 | TGCGCCAGCAGTCAATCTAACTCCGGACAGGGTACCTACGAGCAGTACTTC | CASSQSNSGQGTYEQYF
TRBJ2-5 | - | TRBV7-3 | TRBD2 | TGTGCCAGCAGCTTAACGTCTTGGGGGGGAGAGACCCAGTACTTC | CASSLTSWGGETQYF
TRBJ2-5 | - | TRBV11-2 | - | TGTGCCAGCAGCTTAGGGACAGCTCAAGAGACCCAGTACTTC | CASSLGTAQETQYF
TRBJ2-7 | - | TRBV25-1 | - | TGTGCCAGCATGCGGTACGGGACCTACGAGCAGTACTTC | CASMRYGTYEQYF
TRBJ2-7 | once | TRBV6-6 | TRBD2 | TGTGCCAGCAGTTCGACTAGCGGGGGAAACTACGAGCAGTACTTC | CASSSTSGGNYEQYF
TRBJ2-7 | - | TRBV12-5 | TRBD1 | TGTGCTAGTGCCCTAGGGGGTAGACAGGGAGCCTACGAGCAGTACTTC | CASALGGRQGAYEQYF
TRBJ2-7 | - | TRBV6-1 | TRBD1 | TGTGCCAGCAGCGGACAGGCTTACGAGCAGTACTTC | CASSGQAYEQYF
TRBJ2-1 | once | TRBV5-6 | TRBD2 | TGTGCCAGCAGGGAAGCGGGGGCCCTTTCCTACAATGAGCAGTTCTTC | CASREAGALSYNEQFF
TRBJ2-5 | - | TRBV7-9 | TRBD1 | TGTGCCAGCAGCTCCCCTCGTCAGGGGGCAAAAGAGACCCAGTACTTC | CASSSPRQGAKETQYF
TRBJ2-3 | - | TRBV19 | TRBD2 | TGTGCCAGTAGTATAGCGGGCGCGGGGGCAGATACGCAGTATTTT | CASSIAGAGADTQYF
TRBJ2-2 | few | TRBV25-1 | TRBD1 | TGTGCCAGCAGAACCGGGACAGGGACACCCGGGGAGCTGTTTTTT | CASRTGTGTPGELFF
TRBJ1-1 | - | TRBV5-4 | TRBD1 | TGTGCCAGCAGCCCCGGACAGGGAAGGTGGAACACTGAAGCTTTCTTT | CASSPGQGRWNTEAFF
TRBJ1-4 | once | TRBV4-1 | - | TGCGCCAGCAGCCAAGGTGGTTCTGCGGGGACTAATGAAAAACTGTTTTTT | CASSQGGSAGTNEKLFF
TRBJ2-1 | - | TRBV11-1 | - | TGTGCCAGCAGCTTGCGGGGTGCCTCCTACAATGAGCAGTTCTTC | CASSLRGASYNEQFF
TRBJ2-5 | - | TRBV18 | - | TGTGCCAGCTCACCACAAAAGGGGGACGGGGAGACCCAGTACTTC | CASSPQKGDGETQYF
TRBJ1-2 | - | TRBV28 | TRBD1 | TGTGCCAGCAGTTTATTTACCGGGACAGGATATGGCTACACCTTC | CASSLFTGTGYGYTF
TRBJ1-5 | - | TRBV30 | TRBD1 | TGTGCCTGGAGTGTACGAAGGGACAGGGGGTTTCAGCCCCAGCATTTT | CAWSVRRDRGFQPQHF
TRBJ1-1 | - | TRBV4-2 | - | TGTGCCAGCAGCCAGGTAACAGCCCCGAACACTGAAGCTTTCTTT | CASSQVTAPNTEAFF
TRBJ1-1 | - | TRBV9 | - | TGTGCCAGCAGCGTAGGTGAATGGGCAAGCACTGAAGCTTTCTTT | CASSVGEWASTEAFF
TRBJ2-3 | - | TRBV7-3 | TRBD2 | TGTGCCAGCAGCGCTCTCGGGGGGGCGCTCACAGATACGCAGTATTTT | CASSALGGALTDTQYF
TRBJ1-1 | - | TRBV18 | TRBD1 | TGTGCCAGCTCACCCAAACAACAGGGGGCAGCTGAAGCTTTCTTT | CASSPKQQGAAEAFF
TRBJ1-6 | - | TRBV27 | - | TGTGCCAGCAGTTCGGGGTCGGGCGGAAATTCACCCCTCCACTTT | CASSSGSGGNSPLHF
TRBJ2-2 | - | TRBV11-1 | TRBD1 | TGTGCCAGCAGCCCCGACAGGGGGGACACCGGGGAGCTGTTTTTT | CASSPDRGDTGELFF
TRBJ1-5 | - | TRBV19 | TRBD1 | TGTGCCAGTAGTGTTCAACAGGGGTTTCTCCATCAGCCCCAGCATTTT | CASSVQQGFLHQPQHF
TRBJ2-1 | - | TRBV5-5 | - | TGTGCCAGCAGCCCCCTAGGTGGGGCTAGCAATGAGCAGTTCTTC | CASSPLGGASNEQFF
TRBJ2-5 | - | TRBV9 | TRBD2 | TGTGCCAGCAGCTCCCGGGGACTAGCGGGGGTCAACGGGGAGACCCAGTACTTC | CASSSRGLAGVNGETQYF
TRBJ1-1 | - | TRBV19 | TRBD1 | TGTGCCAGTAGTCCCTGGACAGGGAGGACTGAAGCTTTCTTT | CASSPWTGRTEAFF
TRBJ2-3 | - | TRBV5-6 | TRBD1 | TGTGCCAGCAGCTTTGGACAGGGCACAGATACGCAGTATTTT | CASSFGQGTDTQYF
TRBJ1-2 | - | TRBV6-5 | - | TGTGCCAGCAGTTACTCGAGTTATAACTATGGCTACACCTTC | CASSYSSYNYGYTF
TRBJ1-2 | - | TRBV6-1 | TRBD1 | TGTGCCAGCAGCACGGGACAGGGGGCCATCTATGGCTACACCTTC | CASSTGQGAIYGYTF
TRBJ1-5 | - | TRBV6-5 | TRBD1 | TGTGCCAGCAGTCGACAGGGAAGCAATCAGCCCCAGCATTTT | CASSRQGSNQPQHF
TRBJ1-4 | few | TRBV7-9 | - | TGTGCCAGCAGCTTCTGGGGAGATAATGAAAAACTGTTTTTT | CASSFWGDNEKLFF
TRBJ2-1 | - | TRBV9 | TRBD2 | TGTGCCAGCAGCCCCCTAGCGGGGGGGACTGGTGAGCAGTTCTTC | CASSPLAGGTGEQFF
TRBJ1-4 | - | TRBV9 | - | TGTGCCAGCAGCGTGAGGGGGAGCGGGGTTAATGAAAAACTGTTTTTT | CASSVRGSGVNEKLFF
TRBJ1-5 | few | TRBV7-9 | - | TGTGCCAGCAGCTCCAGCGGGAGCAATCAGCCCCAGCATTTT | CASSSSGSNQPQHF
TRBJ1-5 | - | TRBV29-1 | - | TGCAGCGTTGCAAACAGCCCGAGCAATCAGCCCCAGCATTTT | CSVANSPSNQPQHF
TRBJ2-7 | once | TRBV7-3 | TRBD2 | TGTGCCAGCAGCCCACGGGGGACTAGCTTCCACGAGCAGTACTTC | CASSPRGTSFHEQYF
TRBJ1-4 | - | TRBV7-8 | TRBD1 | TGTGCCAGCACCCCACAACAGGGGATGAATGAAAAACTGTTTTTT | CASTPQQGMNEKLFF
TRBJ2-7 | - | TRBV7-3 | - | TGTGCCAGCAGCCCCCAGCAAGGGGCGCCCTACGAGCAGTACTTC | CASSPQQGAPYEQYF